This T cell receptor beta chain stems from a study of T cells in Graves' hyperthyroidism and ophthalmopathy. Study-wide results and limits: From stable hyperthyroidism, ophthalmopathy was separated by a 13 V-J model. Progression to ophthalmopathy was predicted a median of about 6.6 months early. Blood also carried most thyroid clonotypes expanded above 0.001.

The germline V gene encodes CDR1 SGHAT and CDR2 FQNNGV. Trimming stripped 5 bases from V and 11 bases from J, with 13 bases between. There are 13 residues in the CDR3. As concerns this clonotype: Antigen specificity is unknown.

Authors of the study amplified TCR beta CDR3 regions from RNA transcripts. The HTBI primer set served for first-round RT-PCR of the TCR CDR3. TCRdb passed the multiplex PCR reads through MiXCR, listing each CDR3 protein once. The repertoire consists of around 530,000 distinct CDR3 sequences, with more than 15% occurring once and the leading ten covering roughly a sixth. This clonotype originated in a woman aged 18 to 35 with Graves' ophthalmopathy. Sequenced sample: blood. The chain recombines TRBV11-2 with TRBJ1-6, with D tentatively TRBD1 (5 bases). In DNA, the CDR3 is TGTGCCAGCAGCCAGGGCAGCATGACACCCCTCCACTTT. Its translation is CASSQGSMTPLHF.